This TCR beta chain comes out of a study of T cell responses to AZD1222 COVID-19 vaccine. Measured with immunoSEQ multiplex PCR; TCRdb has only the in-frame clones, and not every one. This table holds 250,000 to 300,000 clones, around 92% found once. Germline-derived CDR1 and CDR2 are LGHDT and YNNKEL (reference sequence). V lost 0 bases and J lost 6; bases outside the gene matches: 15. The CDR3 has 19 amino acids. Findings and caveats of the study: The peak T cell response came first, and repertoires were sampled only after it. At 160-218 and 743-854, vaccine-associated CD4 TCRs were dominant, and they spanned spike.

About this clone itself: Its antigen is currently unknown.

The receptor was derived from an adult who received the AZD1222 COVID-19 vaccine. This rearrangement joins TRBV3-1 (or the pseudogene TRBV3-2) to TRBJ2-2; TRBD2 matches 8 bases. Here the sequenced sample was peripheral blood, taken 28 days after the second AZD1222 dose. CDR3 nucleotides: TGTGCCAGCAGCCAAGAGCGACCCAGTCGGGGGGGCAGGTCCGGGGAGCTGTTTTTT. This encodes CASSQERPSRGGRSGELFF.